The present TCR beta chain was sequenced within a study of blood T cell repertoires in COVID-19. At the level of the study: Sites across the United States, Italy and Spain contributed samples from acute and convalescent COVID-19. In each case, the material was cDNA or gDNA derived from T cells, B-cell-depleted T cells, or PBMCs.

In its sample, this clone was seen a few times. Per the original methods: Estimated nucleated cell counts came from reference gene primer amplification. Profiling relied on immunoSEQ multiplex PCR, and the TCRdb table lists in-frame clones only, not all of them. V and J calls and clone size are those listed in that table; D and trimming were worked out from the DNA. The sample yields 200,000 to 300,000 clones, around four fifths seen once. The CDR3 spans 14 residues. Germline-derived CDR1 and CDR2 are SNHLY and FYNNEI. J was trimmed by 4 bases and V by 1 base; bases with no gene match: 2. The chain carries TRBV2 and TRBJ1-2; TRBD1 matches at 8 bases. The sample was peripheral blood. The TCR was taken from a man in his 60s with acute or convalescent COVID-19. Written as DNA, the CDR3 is TGTGCCAGCAGTGAAGGGACAGGGTCCTATGGCTACACCTTC. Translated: CASSEGTGSYGYTF. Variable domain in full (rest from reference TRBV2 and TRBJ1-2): EPEVTQTPSHQVTQMGQEVILRCVPISNHLYFYWYRQILGQKVEFLVSFYNNEISEKSEIFDDQFSVERPDGSNFTLKIRSTKLEDSAMYFCASSEGTGSYGYTFGSGTRLTVV.